A single T cell receptor (beta chain) is shown here with its context. The data were taken from a study of blood T cell repertoires in COVID-19. The overall study: Samples representing acute and convalescent COVID-19 were sourced from the United States, Italy and Spain. T cells, B-cell-depleted T cells, or PBMCs supplied cDNA or gDNA.

In the authors' workflow: Estimation of nucleated cell counts was performed using reference gene primer amplification. Profiled with immunoSEQ multiplex PCR; TCRdb holds only in-frame clones, not every one. V and J calls and clone size follow that table, whereas D and trimming were derived from the DNA. The table records approximately 300,000 clones, roughly 88% of them present only once. The CDR3 runs 14 residues. Germline V gives CDR1 SGHTA, CDR2 FQGNSA. V was clipped by 6 bases and J by 6 bases, with 16 bases between them. The sequenced sample was peripheral blood. This TCR derives from a woman aged 45 to 65 with active or convalescent COVID-19. The V gene is TRBV7-2, the J gene TRBJ2-3, with D unclear. The CDR3 region has the DNA TGTGCCAGCAGACTCAGGCCAAAGACGGATACGCAGTATTTT. Protein sequence: CASRLRPKTDTQYF.